The clone carrying this T cell receptor (beta chain) was counted a few times. Compared with germline, one end of the junction differs, possibly owing to a read error. cDNA molecules carried unique molecular identifiers, and template switching added a universal primer site. TCRdb reanalysed the 5' RACE reads using MiXCR and keeps one entry per CDR3 protein. Found here are about 570,000 distinct CDR3 sequences, 9.6% of them singletons; the top ten hold around 3.2%. CDR3 length: 13 amino acids. This entry is derived from a study of identical twins. In addition, the sample was reused for a study of yellow fever vaccine responses in identical twins.

The chain is built from TRBV12-3 or TRBV12-4 and TRBJ2-2; 9 positions match TRBD2. The receptor comes from a woman between 18 and 30 years old in good health. The sample was PBMCs. CDR3 sequence (DNA): TGTGCCAGCAGTGTAGCGGGAGCCGGGGAGCTGTTTTTT. Translated, it gives CASSVAGAGELFF.